Shown below are 29 T cell receptor beta chains from a single sample sequenced in a study of shared clonotypes between healthy human individuals. Sequencing used immunoSEQ multiplex PCR; TCRdb keeps in-frame clones, though not all of them. The table has about 960,000 clones, more than 75% seen once; the top ten hold roughly 1.5%. What was sequenced was memory CD4+ T cells sorted from blood. Subset: CD45RA-negative fraction. These receptors all stem from a young man in good health.

This clone was seen just once. This chain joins TRBV25-1 and TRBJ2-5, with no clear D. V lost 6 bases and J 1 base, leaving 12 bases between the germline ends. Germline CDR1 and CDR2: MGHDK and SYGVNS. CDR3 length: 14 amino acids. The CDR3 here is CASRTPDIQETQYF. DNA of the CDR3: TGTGCCAGCAGGACACCTGATATCCAAGAGACCCAGTACTTC.

V and J are TRBV5-8 and TRBJ2-2; a weak D match, TRBD1 (5 bases). This CDR3 is 14 amino acids long. With 1 base removed from V and 6 bases from J, the gap between germline ends came to 10 bases. CDR1 is SGHTS and CDR2 is YDEGEE in the germline V gene. The CDR3 DNA sequence: TGTGCCAGCAGCTTGTATGGGGCGGCCGGGGAGCTGTTTTTT. It specifies CASSLYGAAGELFF. Supplemented by reference TRBV5-8 and TRBJ2-2, the full variable domain reads EAGVTQSPTHLIKTRGQQATLRCSPISGHTSVYWYQQALGLGLQFLLWYDEGEERNRGNFPPRFSGRQFPNYSSELNVNALELEDSALYLCASSLYGAAGELFFGEGSRLTVL.

The rearrangement uses TRBV19 and TRBJ1-5; no definite D call. Germline CDR1 and CDR2: LNHDA and SQIVND (reference sequence). The length of the CDR3 is 15 residues. Between the trimmed V and J ends, which lost 7 bases and 0 bases, there was a span of 13 bases. CDR3 residues: CASTRGADSNQPQHF. The CDR3 coding sequence is TGTGCCAGTACCAGAGGAGCTGATAGCAATCAGCCCCAGCATTTT.

The gene calls are TRBV27 and TRBJ1-6; D may be TRBD1 (6 bases). Deletions cut 3 bases from V and 8 bases from J, with 11 bases between. Germline CDR1 reads MNHEY; CDR2 reads SMNVEV (reference sequence). The CDR3 runs 14 residues. The CDR3 region has the DNA TGTGCCAGCAGTTTCAGGGGAGACCATTCACCCCTCCACTTT. Translation: CASSFRGDHSPLHF.

This chain uses TRBV19 with TRBJ1-5, with D perhaps TRBD1 (5 bases). V was trimmed by 7 bases and J by 2 bases, leaving 15 bases between them. The CDR3 sequence is 15 residues long. Looked up from germline, CDR1 is LNHDA and CDR2 is SQIVND (reference sequence). The CDR3 sequence is CASTYTDSGNQPQHF. CDR3 nucleotide sequence: TGTGCCAGTACCTATACCGACAGCGGCAATCAGCCCCAGCATTTT.

This clone was seen many times. This chain joins TRBV5-1 and TRBJ1-1, with TRBD1 matching 9 bases. This CDR3 has 17 residues. V lost 3 bases, J lost 0 bases, and 9 bases stayed unmatched. Germline V gene lookup returns CDR1 SGHRS and CDR2 YFSETQ. This CDR3 reads CASSYLGTGRVNTEAFF. Here the CDR3 DNA reads TGCGCCAGCAGCTACCTCGGGACAGGGAGGGTGAACACTGAAGCTTTCTTT.

V gene TRBV28 combines with J gene TRBJ1-6; 7 nucleotides line up with TRBD1. The CDR3 covers 16 residues. The V segment lost 8 bases and the J segment 1 base; nucleotides outside the gene matches: 8. Per the germline V gene, CDR1 is MDHEN and CDR2 is SYDVKM. In nucleotides, the CDR3 is TGTGCCAGCTATGGACAGGCAAAATCCTATAATTCACCCCTCCACTTT. This encodes CASYGQAKSYNSPLHF.

Only a few counts were recorded for this clone. This chain joins TRBV11-2 and TRBJ2-7; 7 nucleotides line up with TRBD1. With V trimmed by 5 bases and J by 5 bases, 12 bases remained unmatched. The CDR3 is 15 amino acids. Germline CDR1 reads SGHAT; CDR2 reads FQNNGV. For the CDR3, the DNA is TGTGCCAGCAGCCCGACGACAGGGCCTCTGAACGAGCAGTACTTC. As protein: CASSPTTGPLNEQYF.

This clone was picked up a small number of times. V gene TRBV10-3 combines with J gene TRBJ2-1; D is possibly TRBD1 (5 bases). This CDR3 is 16 amino acids long. V dropped 0 bases and J dropped 4 bases, with 13 bases sitting between them. CDR1 ENHRY and CDR2 SYGVKD come from the germline V gene. The CDR3 spells CAISESGAPRYNEQFF. The CDR3, as DNA: TGTGCCATCAGTGAGTCAGGGGCTCCCCGTTACAATGAGCAGTTCTTC.

The V gene is TRBV30, the J gene TRBJ1-6, with D perhaps matching TRBD1 (6 bases). The CDR3 is 15 residues long. From germline, CDR1 is GTSNPN and CDR2 SVGIG (reference sequence). V was shortened by 4 bases and J by 6 bases, with 16 bases between the two germline ends. As DNA, the CDR3 is TGTGCCTGGATGCGTCAGGGGAACGGTAATTCACCCCTCCACTTT. Residues: CAWMRQGNGNSPLHF.

CDR3 DNA: TGTGCCAGCAGCCAGGCCTTTAAGACAGGATACTCTGGGGCCAACGTCCTGACTTTC. As protein: CASSQAFKTGYSGANVLTF. The genes are TRBV5-8 and TRBJ2-6; D possibly corresponds to TRBD1 (6 bases). This CDR3 comprises 19 residues. The V gene's germline CDR1 is SGHTS and CDR2 YDEGEE. With 4 bases removed from V and 0 bases from J, the gap between germline ends came to 20 bases. The full variable domain, completed using reference TRBV5-8 and TRBJ2-6, is EAGVTQSPTHLIKTRGQQATLRCSPISGHTSVYWYQQALGLGLQFLLWYDEGEERNRGNFPPRFSGRQFPNYSSELNVNALELEDSALYLCASSQAFKTGYSGANVLTFGAGSRLTVL.

The chain joins TRBV2 to TRBJ1-1; 7 nucleotides agree with TRBD1. This CDR3 contains 14 residues. J lost 5 bases, V lost 5 bases, and 8 bases had no gene match. CDR1 and CDR2 (germline): SNHLY, FYNNEI. This CDR3 is CASSKRQGGTEAFF. CDR3 in DNA: TGTGCCAGCAGTAAGCGACAGGGTGGGACTGAAGCTTTCTTT.

The J gene is TRBJ1-4, the V gene TRBV6-5; D perhaps matches TRBD1 (6 bases). The CDR3 runs to 16 residues. Germline-derived CDR1 and CDR2 are MNHEY and SVGAGI. Deletions cut 2 bases from V and 0 bases from J, with 10 bases between. Here the CDR3 DNA reads TGTGCCAGCAGTTACCATCGACAGGCAACTAATGAAAAACTGTTTTTT. Translated: CASSYHRQATNEKLFF.

The chain has TRBV6-6 and TRBJ1-4; tentative D call: TRBD1 (6 bases). CDR3 length: 14 amino acids. Trimming took 0 bases from V and 6 from J, leaving 8 bases between them. Germline V lookup: CDR1 MNHNY, CDR2 SVGAGI (reference sequence). For the CDR3, the DNA is TGTGCCAGCAGTTACTCGAGACAGGATGAAAAACTGTTTTTT. Its protein product is CASSYSRQDEKLFF.

Note on this clone: Different DNA sequences within this sample yield the same CDR3. V usage is TRBV7-9 and J usage is TRBJ1-1, with D uncertain. The CDR3 extends over 13 amino acids. The germline V and J ends were trimmed by 5 bases and 0 bases, with 7 bases remaining between them. CDR1 is SEHNR, CDR2 FQNEAQ, per germline (reference sequence). CDR3 in DNA: TGTGCCAGCAGCCCGGACCTGAACACTGAAGCTTTCTTT. Protein sequence: CASSPDLNTEAFF.

The gene calls are TRBV6-1 and TRBJ2-7; D may correspond to TRBD1 or TRBD2 (6 bases each). Germline loops: CDR1 MNHNS, CDR2 SASEGT. Trimming stripped 1 base from V and 4 bases from J, with 11 bases between. The CDR3 is 14 residues long. The CDR3 is CASSEDIGGYEQYF. The CDR3 DNA follows: TGTGCCAGCAGTGAAGATATAGGGGGGTACGAGCAGTACTTC.

This clone appeared a single time. The chain couples TRBV5-6 to TRBJ1-1; tentatively, D is TRBD1 (5 bases). This CDR3 has 13 amino acids. The germline V and J ends were trimmed by 4 bases and 8 bases, with 15 bases remaining between them. Germline lookup yields CDR1 SGHDT and CDR2 YYEEEE. In nucleotides, the CDR3 is TGTGCCAGCAGCACAGGCCCCGGTTTAGAAGCTTTCTTT. Its translation is CASSTGPGLEAFF.

Comment on this clone: The identical CDR3 is also encoded by other nucleotide sequences in the sample. The J gene is TRBJ1-1, the V gene TRBV5-1, with 7 nucleotides matching TRBD1. The J segment lost 5 bases and the V segment lost 4 bases, leaving 5 bases of the junction unmatched. Germline V gene sequence: CDR1 SGHRS, CDR2 YFSETQ. The CDR3 length is 13 residues. Written as DNA, the CDR3 is TGCGCCAGCAGCGTGACAGGGCAGACTGAAGCTTTCTTT. Protein product: CASSVTGQTEAFF.

The rearrangement uses TRBV6-1 and TRBJ2-7; TRBD2 matches at 8 bases. Germline trimming cut 3 bases from V and 0 bases from J; bases unmatched to any gene: 7. The CDR3 spans 16 residues. The germline gives CDR1 MNHNS, CDR2 SASEGT. The CDR3 nucleotides are TGTGCCAGCAGTGACCCCTCTACTAGCGGCTCCTACGAGCAGTACTTC. It is translated as CASSDPSTSGSYEQYF.

The chain combines TRBV9 with TRBJ2-3; D gene ambiguous. The CDR3 spans 14 residues. The V end was cut by 3 bases, the J end by 0 bases, with 8 bases between. CDR1 SGDLS and CDR2 YYNGEE come from the germline V gene. CDR3: CASSGNLSTDTQYF. The CDR3 DNA reads as TGTGCCAGCAGCGGGAACCTTAGCACAGATACGCAGTATTTT. The complete variable domain, with remaining parts taken from reference TRBV9 and TRBJ2-3, reads DSGVTQTPKHLITATGQRVTLRCSPRSGDLSVYWYQQSLDQGLQFLIQYYNGEERAKGNILERFSAQQFPDLHSELNLSSLELGDSALYFCASSGNLSTDTQYFGPGTRLTVL.

This rearrangement joins TRBV6-1 to TRBJ2-5, with 9 bases aligning to TRBD1. The CDR3 loop spans 17 amino acids. Trimming took 4 bases from V and 4 from J; bases not matched to a gene: 13. Germline V lookup: CDR1 MNHNS, CDR2 SASEGT. The CDR3 DNA reads as TGTGCCAGCAGTGGGGGAAGGGGGGGACAGGGAGGAGAGACCCAGTACTTC. Translating it yields CASSGGRGGQGGETQYF.

V and J are TRBV6-5 and TRBJ2-1; 7 positions agree with TRBD2. The CDR3 has 14 residues. The J segment lost 5 bases and the V segment lost 3 bases, leaving 4 bases of the junction unmatched. Germline V gene lookup returns CDR1 MNHEY and CDR2 SVGAGI. In nucleotides, the CDR3 is TGTGCCAGCAGTTATTTGGGGGGGGACAATGAGCAGTTCTTC. Its translation: CASSYLGGDNEQFF.

V usage is TRBV5-1 and J usage is TRBJ2-1; no definite D call. V was trimmed by 4 bases and J by 7 bases, leaving 18 bases between them. The CDR3 runs to 15 residues. The germline V gene encodes CDR1 SGHRS and CDR2 YFSETQ. The CDR3 DNA reads as TGCGCCAGCAGCCAGGCCCCAGGTCAACTGAATGAGCAGTTCTTC. Translated, it gives CASSQAPGQLNEQFF.

The V gene is TRBV11-2, the J gene TRBJ1-1; 8 bases are shared with TRBD1. The length of the CDR3 is 16 residues. Germline CDR1 SGHAT, CDR2 FQNNGV. Trimming removed 4 bases from V and 1 base from J; junction bases left unmatched: 8. The CDR3 here is CASSSSDRGTNTEAFF. As DNA, the CDR3 is TGTGCCAGCAGCTCCTCCGACAGGGGAACGAACACTGAAGCTTTCTTT.

V and J are TRBV10-3 and TRBJ2-5; no reliable D call. Germline V CDR1 and CDR2: ENHRY, SYGVKD. The CDR3 is 14 residues long. Trimming pared 1 base from V and 2 bases from J, leaving 8 bases between. The DNA for the CDR3 is TGTGCCATCAGTGAGTGGGCAGCACAAGAGACCCAGTACTTC. It encodes CAISEWAAQETQYF.

This clone was counted only a few times. V is TRBV29-1 and J is TRBJ2-7; 10 bases align to TRBD1. Germline-derived CDR1 and CDR2 are SQVTM and ANQGSEA. The CDR3 totals 15 residues. V dropped 1 base and J dropped 3; count of bases not matched to a gene: 6. CDR3 loop: CSVEVDRGNFYEQYF. The CDR3 DNA reads as TGCAGCGTTGAAGTGGACAGGGGGAATTTCTACGAGCAGTACTTC.

A single count supports this clone. This chain joins TRBV11-3 and TRBJ2-6; D is uncertain. V shed 5 bases and J shed 0 bases, with 20 bases lying between them. The CDR3 contains 19 residues. Germline CDR1 SGHNT, CDR2 YENEEA. The CDR3 reads CASSQGVGVKSSGANVLTF. CDR3 in DNA: TGTGCCAGCAGCCAAGGTGTTGGAGTGAAGAGCTCTGGGGCCAACGTCCTGACTTTC.

This clone was found a few times. The V and J genes are TRBV7-2 and TRBJ1-6, with 11 bases matching TRBD1. The junction had 7 bases not matched to a gene; V was cut back by 5 bases and J by 7 bases. Germline CDR1 and CDR2: SGHTA and FQGNSA. This CDR3 has 16 residues. The CDR3 is CASSGTGGRVNSPLHF. The DNA of the CDR3 is TGTGCCAGCAGCGGGACAGGGGGTAGGGTAAATTCACCCCTCCACTTT.

The chain recombines TRBV10-2 with TRBJ2-7; unclear D gene. Germline-derived CDR1 and CDR2 are WSHSY and SAAADI. This CDR3 has 15 residues. The germline V and J ends were trimmed by 1 base and 2 bases, with 12 bases remaining between them. The CDR3 DNA sequence: TGCGCCAGCAGTGAGTATGATCCCGTACCCTACGAGCAGTACTTC. Translated, it gives CASSEYDPVPYEQYF.